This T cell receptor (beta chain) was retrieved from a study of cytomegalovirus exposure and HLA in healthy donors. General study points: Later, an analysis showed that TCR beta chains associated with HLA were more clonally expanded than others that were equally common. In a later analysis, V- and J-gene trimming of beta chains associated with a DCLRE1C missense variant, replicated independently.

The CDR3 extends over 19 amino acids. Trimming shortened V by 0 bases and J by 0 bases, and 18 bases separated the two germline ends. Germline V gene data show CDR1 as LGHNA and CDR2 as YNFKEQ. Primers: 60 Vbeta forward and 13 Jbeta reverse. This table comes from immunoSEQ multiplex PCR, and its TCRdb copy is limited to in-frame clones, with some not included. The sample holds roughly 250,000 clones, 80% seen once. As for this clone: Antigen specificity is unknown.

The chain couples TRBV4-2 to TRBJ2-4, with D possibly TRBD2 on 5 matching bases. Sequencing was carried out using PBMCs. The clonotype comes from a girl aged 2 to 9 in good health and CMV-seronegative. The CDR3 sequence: CASSQDGGLGLVAKNIQYF. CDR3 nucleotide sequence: TGTGCCAGCAGCCAAGATGGAGGTCTAGGCCTCGTAGCCAAAAACATTCAGTACTTC.